This TCR beta chain was sequenced during a study of beta chain features in type 1 diabetes. CDR1 is KGHSH and CDR2 is LQKENI in the germline V gene. V was clipped by 7 bases and J by 2 bases, with 9 bases between them. The CDR3 is 14 amino acids. The whole isolated RNA underwent reverse transcription, so sequencing captured expressed TCRB transcripts. Profiled with immunoSEQ multiplex PCR; TCRdb holds only in-frame clones, not every one. The sample carries 100,000 to 150,000 clones, around a sixth recorded once. Whole-study findings and limits: A moderate, significant TCRB CDR3 shortening appeared in type 1 diabetes across four CD4+ subsets.

About this clone itself: Its matching antigen is unknown.

V and J are TRBV18 and TRBJ2-6, with a weak D call TRBD2 (6 bases). Sample: central memory CD4+ T cells from blood. This TCR came from a man in his late teens or twenties with type 1 diabetes. CDR3 protein: CASFAGTGANVLTF. The CDR3 DNA reads TGTGCCAGCTTTGCGGGGACTGGGGCCAACGTCCTGACTTTC. The entire variable domain, with the rest obtained from reference TRBV18 and TRBJ2-6, is as follows: NAGVMQNPRHLVRRRGQEARLRCSPMKGHSHVYWYRQLPEEGLKFMVYLQKENIIDESGMPKERFSAEFPKEGPSILRIQQVVRGDSAAYFCASFAGTGANVLTFGAGSRLTVL.